This entry lists 20 T cell receptor beta chains sequenced from one sample in a study of T cells in Graves' hyperthyroidism and ophthalmopathy. Researchers took RNA transcripts and amplified the TCR beta CDR3 regions from them. First-round RT-PCR of the TCR CDR3 relied on the HTBI primer set. TCRdb reprocessed the multiplex PCR reads via MiXCR and lists one record per CDR3 protein. The data hold roughly 420,000 distinct CDR3 sequences, with more than 15% observed a single time. The sequenced sample was blood. The receptors shown here come from a woman aged 18-29 years with Graves' hyperthyroidism.

The chain has TRBV5-6 and TRBJ2-2; TRBD1 aligns across 8 bases. The germline gives CDR1 SGHDT, CDR2 YYEEEE. The CDR3 runs to 15 residues. The trim removed 4 bases at V and 7 bases at J, leaving 9 bases unmatched. CDR3 in DNA: TGTGCCAGCAGCACGACCAGGGGGCAGGGCGGGGAGCTGTTTTTT. Translation gives CASSTTRGQGGELFF. The full variable domain, in which reference TRBV5-6 and TRBJ2-2 provide the parts outside the CDR3, is DAGVTQSPTHLIKTRGQQVTLRCSPKSGHDTVSWYQQALGQGPQFIFQYYEEEERQRGNFPDRFSGHQFPNYSSELNVNALLLGDSALYLCASSTTRGQGGELFFGEGSRLTVL.

This clonotype was counted many times. The V and J genes are TRBV7-3 and TRBJ1-2; D gene unclear. Germline CDR1 reads SGHTA; CDR2 reads FQGTGA. V lost 5 bases to trimming and J lost 4 bases, with 17 bases between them. This CDR3 contains 15 residues. The CDR3, as DNA: TGTGCCAGCAGCCCTCGGCCGGGGTTGGGCTATGGCTACACCTTC. Its translation: CASSPRPGLGYGYTF.

The V and J genes are TRBV7-9 and TRBJ1-1; 7 bases line up with TRBD1. CDR3 length: 14 residues. Looked up from germline, CDR1 is SEHNR and CDR2 is FQNEAQ (reference sequence). V lost 7 bases, J lost 7 bases, and 12 bases stayed unmatched. The CDR3 region has the DNA TGTGCCAGCACCCCAGCGGTCAGGGGGATTGAAGCTTTCTTT. As protein: CASTPAVRGIEAFF. Supplemented by reference TRBV7-9 and TRBJ1-1, the full variable domain reads DTGVSQNPRHKITKRGQNVTFRCDPISEHNRLYWYRQTLGQGPEFLTYFQNEAQLEKSRLLSDRFSAERPKGSFSTLEIQRTEQGDSAMYLCASTPAVRGIEAFFGQGTRLTVV.

This chain connects TRBV19 to TRBJ2-1; 13 bases fit TRBD2. V lost 9 bases and J lost 7; bases outside the gene matches: 6. This CDR3 region has 14 residues. Germline CDR1 LNHDA, CDR2 SQIVND (reference sequence). CDR3 sequence (DNA): TGTGCCAGCCAACTAGCGGGAGGGGCGAATGAGCAGTTCTTC. Its protein is CASQLAGGANEQFF.

At least ten counts were recorded for this clonotype. The chain carries TRBV20-1 and TRBJ2-5, with 15 bases identical to TRBD2. The germline gives CDR1 DFQATT, CDR2 SNEGSKA (reference sequence). The CDR3 is made up of 14 amino acids. J gave up 4 bases and V 4 bases, and 1 base lay outside the gene matches. DNA for the CDR3: TGCAGTGCTATGGGACTAGCGGGAGGAGAGACCCAGTACTTC. This encodes CSAMGLAGGETQYF.

This clonotype was observed at least ten times. V gene TRBV20-1 combines with J gene TRBJ2-3; D may be TRBD1 (7 bases). Germline lookup yields CDR1 DFQATT and CDR2 SNEGSKA (reference sequence). V was cut by 5 bases and J by 2 bases, with 17 bases left in between. The CDR3 runs 15 residues. CDR3 nucleotide sequence: TGCAGTGCTCCTGGGGCGGAGGGGGCCACAGATACGCAGTATTTT. Amino acids: CSAPGAEGATDTQYF.

The chain combines TRBV5-1 with TRBJ2-5; TRBD2 aligns across 8 bases. The V segment lost 3 bases and the J segment 5 bases; nucleotides outside the gene matches: 6. The germline CDR1 and CDR2 sequences are SGHRS and YFSETQ. This CDR3 region has 14 residues. This chain's CDR3 is CASSSSTSAETQYF. The CDR3 coding sequence is TGCGCCAGCAGCTCCTCGACTAGCGCGGAGACCCAGTACTTC. Full variable domain (missing parts from reference TRBV5-1 and TRBJ2-5): KAGVTQTPRYLIKTRGQQVTLSCSPISGHRSVSWYQQTPGQGLQFLFEYFSETQRNKGNFPGRFSGRQFSNSRSEMNVSTLELGDSALYLCASSSSTSAETQYFGPGTRLLVL.

The genes are TRBV6-1 and TRBJ1-3; perhaps TRBD1 as D (5 bases). Germline V CDR1 and CDR2: MNHNS, SASEGT. Trimming left V 6 bases short and J 4 bases short, with 16 bases between. The CDR3 has 15 amino acids. DNA of the CDR3: TGTGCCAGCAGCCCCGGGGCCTGGGGAGGAAACACCATATATTTT. Its translation is CASSPGAWGGNTIYF.

This clonotype appeared many times. The chain recombines TRBV4-2 with TRBJ1-2; D remains unclear. Germline CDR1 LGHNA, CDR2 YNFKEQ. Deletions cut 0 bases from V and 2 bases from J, with 10 bases between. This CDR3 contains 15 residues. CDR3 coding DNA: TGTGCCAGCAGCCAAGATTATCGGCAGAACTATGGCTACACCTTC. This translates into CASSQDYRQNYGYTF.

With regard to this clonotype: Germline is not matched at one junction end, which may reflect a read error. The chain is built from TRBV14 and TRBJ2-5; D is ambiguous. From germline, CDR1 is SGHDN and CDR2 FVKESK. CDR3 length: 15 amino acids. The CDR3 bases are TGTACCAGCAGCCAAGATTCGAAAAGGGCCGAGACCCAGTACTTC. It codes for CTSSQDSKRAETQYF.

At least ten counts were recorded for this clonotype. This chain joins TRBV5-1 and TRBJ1-6, with D maybe TRBD1 (6 bases). Trimming stripped 3 bases from V and 8 bases from J, with 9 bases between. From germline, CDR1 is SGHRS and CDR2 YFSETQ. The CDR3 has 13 amino acids. The CDR3 loop is CASSSAGDSPLHF. Written as DNA, the CDR3 is TGCGCCAGCAGCTCCGCAGGGGATTCACCCCTCCACTTT.

This clonotype was detected once. The chain has TRBV30 and TRBJ2-7, with D perhaps matching TRBD1 or TRBD2 (5 bases each). Germline V gene lookup returns CDR1 GTSNPN and CDR2 SVGIG (reference sequence). The V gene lost 2 bases and the J gene lost 6 bases, with 14 bases spanning the gap. The CDR3 loop spans 13 amino acids. The CDR3 DNA is TGTGCCTGGAGTAATGGGGGAATCGGCGAGCAGTACTTC. Its translation: CAWSNGGIGEQYF.

The table lists this clonotype with many counts. The chain has TRBV3-1 and TRBJ1-6, with D possibly matching TRBD1 (5 bases). This CDR3 is built from 14 residues. V was pared by 4 bases and J by 7 bases, with 11 bases between. From germline, CDR1 is LGHDT and CDR2 YNNKEL (reference sequence). The DNA for the CDR3 is TGTGCCAGCAGCCGGGACGGAGTAAATTCACCCCTCCACTTT. It translates to CASSRDGVNSPLHF.

This clonotype was detected ten times or more. The chain recombines TRBV5-5 with TRBJ1-2; D not resolved. V lost 5 bases and J lost 2, with 10 bases in between. The CDR3 totals 13 residues. Per germline, CDR1 SGHKS and CDR2 YYEKEE (reference sequence). The CDR3 region is CASRPDGNYGYTF. In DNA form, the CDR3 reads TGTGCCAGCAGGCCAGACGGAAACTATGGCTACACCTTC.

This clonotype came up many times. The chain links TRBV7-3 to TRBJ2-3; the D call may be TRBD1 or TRBD2 (6 bases each). Germline-derived CDR1 and CDR2 are SGHTA and FQGTGA. The CDR3 covers 15 residues. V was shortened by 5 bases and J by 5 bases, with 17 bases between the two germline ends. The CDR3 sequence is CASSQRGAGKDTQYF. CDR3 DNA: TGTGCCAGCAGCCAGAGGGGGGCCGGGAAAGATACGCAGTATTTT.

The table lists this clonotype with many counts. CDR3: CASSPKTGSHYGYTF. As DNA, the CDR3 is TGTGCCAGCAGTCCCAAGACAGGGTCGCACTATGGCTACACCTTC. The chain combines TRBV27 with TRBJ1-2, with 7 bases fitting TRBD1. Germline CDR1 is MNHEY and CDR2 is SMNVEV (reference sequence). Unmatched junction bases numbered 9, after V lost 5 bases and J lost 3 bases. CDR3 length equals 15 residues.

A few counts support this clonotype. The DNA for the CDR3 is TGTGCCACCACGATGCGCGAAGGGCCAGATGAAAAACTGTTTTTT. Translated: CATTMREGPDEKLFF. The V call is TRBV14, the J call TRBJ1-4; D ambiguous. This CDR3 region has 15 residues. Germline values: CDR1 SGHDN, CDR2 FVKESK. The V end was cut by 10 bases, the J end by 6 bases, with 21 bases between.

This clonotype has at least ten counts. V usage is TRBV7-9 and J usage is TRBJ2-5, with 13 bases aligning to TRBD2. Trimming at V came to 5 bases and at J to 8 bases, leaving 5 bases not matched to a gene. In germline, CDR1 is SEHNR, CDR2 FQNEAQ (reference sequence). This CDR3 is 14 amino acids long. The CDR3 DNA sequence: TGTGCCAGCAGCCCAGGGACTAGCGGGGTAACCCAGTACTTC. Its protein product is CASSPGTSGVTQYF. The variable domain in full, completed from reference TRBV7-9 and TRBJ2-5, reads DTGVSQNPRHKITKRGQNVTFRCDPISEHNRLYWYRQTLGQGPEFLTYFQNEAQLEKSRLLSDRFSAERPKGSFSTLEIQRTEQGDSAMYLCASSPGTSGVTQYFGPGTRLLVL.

V is TRBV29-1 and J is TRBJ1-2; D unclear. V dropped 3 bases and J dropped 8 bases, with 10 bases sitting between them. The V gene's germline CDR1 is SQVTM and CDR2 ANQGSEA. CDR3 length equals 11 residues. The CDR3 nucleotides are TGCAGCGTTGAGATCGTGGAGGGCTACACCTTC. Translating gives CSVEIVEGYTF. The full variable domain, its missing parts supplied by reference TRBV29-1 and TRBJ1-2, is SAVISQKPSRDICQRGTSLTIQCQVDSQVTMMFWYRQQPGQSLTLIATANQGSEATYESGFVIDKFPISRPNLTFSTLTVSNMSPEDSSIYLCSVEIVEGYTFGSGTRLTVV.

This clonotype showed up many times. This rearrangement joins TRBV18 to TRBJ1-2, with D hard to call. Between the trimmed V and J ends, which lost 0 bases and 6 bases, there was a span of 8 bases. Germline V gene lookup returns CDR1 KGHSH and CDR2 LQKENI. This CDR3 is built from 13 residues. The chain's CDR3 is CASSPPPGNGYTF. CDR3 nucleotide sequence: TGTGCCAGCTCACCACCCCCCGGGAATGGCTACACCTTC.